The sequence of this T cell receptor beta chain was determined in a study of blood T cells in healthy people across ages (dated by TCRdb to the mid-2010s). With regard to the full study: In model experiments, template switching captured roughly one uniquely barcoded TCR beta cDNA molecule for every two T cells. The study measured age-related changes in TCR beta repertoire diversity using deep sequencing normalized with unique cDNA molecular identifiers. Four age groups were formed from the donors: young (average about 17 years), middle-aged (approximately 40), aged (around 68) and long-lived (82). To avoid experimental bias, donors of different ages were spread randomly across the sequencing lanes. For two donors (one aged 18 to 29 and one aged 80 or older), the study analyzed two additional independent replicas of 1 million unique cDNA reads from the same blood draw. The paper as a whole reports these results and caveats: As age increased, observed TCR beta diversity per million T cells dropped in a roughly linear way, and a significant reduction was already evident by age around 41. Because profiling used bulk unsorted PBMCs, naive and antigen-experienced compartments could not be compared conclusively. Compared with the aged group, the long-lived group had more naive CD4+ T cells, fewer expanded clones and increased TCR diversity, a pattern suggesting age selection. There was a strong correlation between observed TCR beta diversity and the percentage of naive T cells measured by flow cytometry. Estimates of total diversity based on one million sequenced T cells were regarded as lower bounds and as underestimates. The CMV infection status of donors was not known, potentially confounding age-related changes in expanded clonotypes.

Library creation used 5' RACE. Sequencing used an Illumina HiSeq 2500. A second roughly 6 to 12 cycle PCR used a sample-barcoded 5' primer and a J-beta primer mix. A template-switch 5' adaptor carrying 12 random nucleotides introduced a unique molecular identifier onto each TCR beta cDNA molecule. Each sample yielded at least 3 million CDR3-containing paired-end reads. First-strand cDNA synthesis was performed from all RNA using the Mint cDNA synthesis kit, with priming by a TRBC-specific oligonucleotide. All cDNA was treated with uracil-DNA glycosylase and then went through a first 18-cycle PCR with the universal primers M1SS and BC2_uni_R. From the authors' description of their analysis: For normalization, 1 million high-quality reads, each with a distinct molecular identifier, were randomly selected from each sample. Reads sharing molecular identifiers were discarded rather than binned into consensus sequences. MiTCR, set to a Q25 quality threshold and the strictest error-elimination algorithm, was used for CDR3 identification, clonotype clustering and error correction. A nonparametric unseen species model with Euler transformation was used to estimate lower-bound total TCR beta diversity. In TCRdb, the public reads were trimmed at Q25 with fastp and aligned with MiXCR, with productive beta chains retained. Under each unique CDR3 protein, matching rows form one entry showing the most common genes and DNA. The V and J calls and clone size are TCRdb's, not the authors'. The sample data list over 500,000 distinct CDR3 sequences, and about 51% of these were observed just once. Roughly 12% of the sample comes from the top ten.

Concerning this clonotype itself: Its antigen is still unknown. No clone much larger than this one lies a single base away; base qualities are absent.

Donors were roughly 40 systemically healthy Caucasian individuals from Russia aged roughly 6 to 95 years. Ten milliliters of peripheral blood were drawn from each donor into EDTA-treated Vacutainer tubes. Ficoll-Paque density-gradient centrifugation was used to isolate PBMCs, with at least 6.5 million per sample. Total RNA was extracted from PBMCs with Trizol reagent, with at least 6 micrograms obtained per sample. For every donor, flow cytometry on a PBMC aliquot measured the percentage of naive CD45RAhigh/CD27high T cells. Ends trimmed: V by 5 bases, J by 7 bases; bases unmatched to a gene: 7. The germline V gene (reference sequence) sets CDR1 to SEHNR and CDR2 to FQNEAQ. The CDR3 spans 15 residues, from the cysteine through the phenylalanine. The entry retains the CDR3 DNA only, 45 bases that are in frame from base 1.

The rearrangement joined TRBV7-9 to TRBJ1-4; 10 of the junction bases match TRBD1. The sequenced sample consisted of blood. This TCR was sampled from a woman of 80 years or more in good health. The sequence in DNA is TGTGCCAGCAGCCCCTGGGACAGGGGAGGTGAAAAACTGTTTTTT. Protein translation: CASSPWDRGGEKLFF. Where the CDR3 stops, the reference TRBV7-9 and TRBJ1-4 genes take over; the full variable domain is DTGVSQNPRHKITKRGQNVTFRCDPISEHNRLYWYRQTLGQGPEFLTYFQNEAQLEKSRLLSDRFSAERPKGSFSTLEIQRTEQGDSAMYLCASSPWDRGGEKLFFGSGTQLSVL.